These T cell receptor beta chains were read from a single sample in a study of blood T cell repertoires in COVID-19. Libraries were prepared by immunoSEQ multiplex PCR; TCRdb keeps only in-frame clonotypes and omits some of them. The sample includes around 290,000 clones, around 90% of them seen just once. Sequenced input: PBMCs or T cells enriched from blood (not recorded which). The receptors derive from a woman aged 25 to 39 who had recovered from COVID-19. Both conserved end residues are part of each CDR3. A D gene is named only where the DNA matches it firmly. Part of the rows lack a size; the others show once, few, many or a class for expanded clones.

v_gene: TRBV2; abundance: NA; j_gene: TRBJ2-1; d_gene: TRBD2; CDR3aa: CASSDRLAGGPLVLNEQFF; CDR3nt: TGTGCCAGCAGTGACCGACTAGCGGGAGGGCCCCTCGTTCTCAATGAGCAGTTCTTC
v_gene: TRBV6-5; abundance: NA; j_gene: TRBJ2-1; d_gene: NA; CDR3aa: CASSYDGVSVNEQFF; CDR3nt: TGTGCCAGCAGTTATGACGGGGTCTCTGTAAATGAGCAGTTCTTC
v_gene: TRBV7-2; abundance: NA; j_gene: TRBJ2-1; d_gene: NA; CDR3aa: CASSLRAAGISYNEQFF; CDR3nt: TGTGCCAGCAGCTTACGCGCTGCGGGAATCTCCTACAATGAGCAGTTCTTC
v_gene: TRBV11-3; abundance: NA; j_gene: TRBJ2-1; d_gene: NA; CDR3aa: CASSPGTASYNEQFF; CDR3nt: TGTGCCAGCAGCCCCGGGACTGCCTCCTACAATGAGCAGTTCTTC
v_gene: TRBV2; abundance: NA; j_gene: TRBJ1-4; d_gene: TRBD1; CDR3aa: CASSEDRGAEKLFF; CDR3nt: TGTGCCAGCAGCGAGGACAGGGGAGCTGAAAAACTGTTTTTT
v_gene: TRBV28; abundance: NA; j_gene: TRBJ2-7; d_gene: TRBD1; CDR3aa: CASSPRAGGQYF; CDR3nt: TGTGCCAGCAGTCCTCGGGCAGGGGGTCAGTACTTC
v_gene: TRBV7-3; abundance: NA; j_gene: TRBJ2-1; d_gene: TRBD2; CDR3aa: CASSRGLAAYNEQFF; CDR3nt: TGTGCCAGCAGCCGCGGACTAGCGGCCTACAATGAGCAGTTCTTC
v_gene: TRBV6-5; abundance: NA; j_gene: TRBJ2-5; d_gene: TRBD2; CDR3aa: CASSRSGAGGETQYF; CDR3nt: TGTGCCAGCAGTCGGTCCGGGGCGGGAGGCGAGACCCAGTACTTC
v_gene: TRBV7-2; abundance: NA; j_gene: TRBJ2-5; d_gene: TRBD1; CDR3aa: CASSSWDRTETQYF; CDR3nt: TGTGCCAGCAGCTCGTGGGACAGAACAGAGACCCAGTACTTC
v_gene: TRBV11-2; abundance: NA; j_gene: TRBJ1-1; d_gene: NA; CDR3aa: CASSLGYQGTNTEAFF; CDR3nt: TGTGCCAGCAGCTTAGGGTACCAGGGAACCAACACTGAAGCTTTCTTT
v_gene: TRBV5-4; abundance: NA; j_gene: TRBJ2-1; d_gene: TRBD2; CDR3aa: CASSFGLAGAGAYNEQFF; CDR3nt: TGTGCCAGCAGCTTCGGGCTAGCGGGAGCCGGCGCCTACAATGAGCAGTTCTTC
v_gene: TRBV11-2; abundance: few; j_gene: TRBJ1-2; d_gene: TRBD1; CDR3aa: CASSSDRDYGYTF; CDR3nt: TGTGCCAGCAGCTCGGACAGGGACTATGGCTACACCTTC
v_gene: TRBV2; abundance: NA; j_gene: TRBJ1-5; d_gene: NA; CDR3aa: CASSWTDSNQPQHF; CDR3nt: TGTGCCAGCAGTTGGACAGATAGCAATCAGCCCCAGCATTTT
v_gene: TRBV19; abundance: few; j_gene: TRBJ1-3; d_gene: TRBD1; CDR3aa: CASSTNRGGNTIYF; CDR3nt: TGTGCCAGTAGTACCAACAGGGGCGGAAACACCATATATTTT
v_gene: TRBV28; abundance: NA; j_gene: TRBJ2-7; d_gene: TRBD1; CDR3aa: CASWGTGGFEQYF; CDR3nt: TGTGCCAGCTGGGGGACAGGGGGGTTCGAGCAGTACTTC
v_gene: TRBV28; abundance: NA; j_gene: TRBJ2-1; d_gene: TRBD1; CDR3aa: CASSLAGQGRNEQFF; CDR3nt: TGTGCCAGCAGTTTGGCGGGACAGGGCCGTAATGAGCAGTTCTTC
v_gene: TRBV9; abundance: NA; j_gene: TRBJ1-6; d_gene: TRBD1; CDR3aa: CASSADRGNSPLHF; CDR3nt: TGTGCCAGCAGCGCCGACAGGGGAAATTCACCCCTCCACTTT
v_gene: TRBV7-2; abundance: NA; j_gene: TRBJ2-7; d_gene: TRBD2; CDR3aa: CASSISGSGYEQYF; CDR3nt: TGTGCCAGCAGCATCAGCGGGAGTGGGTACGAGCAGTACTTC
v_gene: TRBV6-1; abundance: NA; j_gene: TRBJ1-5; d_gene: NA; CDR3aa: CASSENRESNQPQHF; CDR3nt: TGTGCCAGCAGTGAGAACAGGGAGAGCAATCAGCCCCAGCATTTT
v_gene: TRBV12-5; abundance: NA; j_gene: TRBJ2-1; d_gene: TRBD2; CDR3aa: CASGSGSGSSYNEQFF; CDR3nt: TGTGCTAGTGGTTCGGGGAGCGGGAGCTCCTACAATGAGCAGTTCTTC
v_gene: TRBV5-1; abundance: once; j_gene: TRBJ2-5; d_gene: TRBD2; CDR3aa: CASSLGLARRNRTQYF; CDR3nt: TGCGCCAGCAGCCTAGGACTAGCGAGGAGAAATAGGACCCAGTACTTC
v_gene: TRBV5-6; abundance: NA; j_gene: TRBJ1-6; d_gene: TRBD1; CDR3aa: CASSLDGGTGGKALHF; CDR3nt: TGTGCCAGCAGCTTGGACGGCGGGACAGGGGGCAAGGCCCTCCACTTT
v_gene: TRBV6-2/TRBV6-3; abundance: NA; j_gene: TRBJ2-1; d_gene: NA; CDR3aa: CASSSAPGWDEQFF; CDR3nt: TGTGCCAGCAGTTCGGCCCCGGGTTGGGATGAGCAGTTCTTC
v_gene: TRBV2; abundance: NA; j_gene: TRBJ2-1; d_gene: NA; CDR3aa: CASNEGYEQFF; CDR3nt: TGTGCCAGCAACGAGGGATATGAGCAGTTCTTC